The 10 T cell receptor beta chains below all came from one sample that was sequenced in a study of technical replicates of blood from several donors (dated 2017 in TCRdb). Preparation of the library involved the immunoSEQ multiplex PCR assay. Sourced from immuneACCESS, this table was stored by TCRdb with only in-frame sequences that have V and J called. A share of the clones is absent; for the studies checked, an unresolved V gene accounts for under half, and the remainder has no known explanation. Recorded for this sample are over 80,000 clones; about 95% of them occurred a single time. Approximately 0.38% of the sample is taken by the ten largest. The material sequenced was T cells isolated from PBMCs. These receptors were collected from a human donor in good health.

The chain has TRBV19 and TRBJ2-2; the match to TRBD2 covers 7 bases. Trimming removed 2 bases from V and 1 base from J; junction bases left unmatched: 4. The CDR3 sequence is 16 residues long. Per germline, CDR1 LNHDA and CDR2 SQIVND (reference sequence). DNA of the CDR3: TGTGCCAGTAGTATAATGGCTAGCGGGAACACCGGGGAGCTGTTTTTT. Residues: CASSIMASGNTGELFF. Complete variable domain (other parts from reference TRBV19 and TRBJ2-2): DGGITQSPKYLFRKEGQNVTLSCEQNLNHDAMYWYRQDPGQGLRLIYYSQIVNDFQKGDIAEGYSVSREKKESFPLTVTSAQKNPTAFYLCASSIMASGNTGELFFGEGSRLTVL.

The V call is TRBV7-6, the J call TRBJ2-5, with D possibly matching TRBD2 (5 bases). Trimming cost V 4 bases and J 4 bases, with 10 bases left between them. The germline CDR1 and CDR2 sequences are SGHVS and FNYEAQ. This CDR3 spans 13 amino acids. CDR3 protein: CASSSTSRETQYF. DNA for the CDR3: TGTGCCAGCAGCTCTACTAGTAGAGAGACCCAGTACTTC.

The chain's CDR3 is CASSFSAGESSYEQYF. The CDR3 DNA reads as TGTGCCAGCAGTTTTTCGGCAGGGGAATCATCCTACGAGCAGTACTTC. The rearrangement uses TRBV27 and TRBJ2-7, with a weak D call TRBD1 (6 bases). Germline V gene data show CDR1 as MNHEY and CDR2 as SMNVEV (reference sequence). Trimming left V 3 bases short and J 1 base short, with 16 bases between. The CDR3 is 16 amino acids.

This clone was seen just once. The chain is built from TRBV6-1 and TRBJ1-2, with TRBD1 identical over 7 bases. J was trimmed by 0 bases and V by 7 bases; bases with no gene match: 5. The germline gives CDR1 MNHNS, CDR2 SASEGT. This CDR3 is 14 amino acids long. CDR3 nucleotide sequence: TGTGCCAGCACTAAAACAGGGGCTAACTATGGCTACACCTTC. Protein: CASTKTGANYGYTF.

This clone showed up just once. The rearrangement links TRBV6-5 to TRBJ2-1; TRBD1 aligns across 7 bases. V lost 2 bases to trimming and J lost 7 bases; unmatched junction nucleotides: 5. Germline V lookup: CDR1 MNHEY, CDR2 SVGAGI. This CDR3 contains 14 residues. The CDR3 region has the DNA TGTGCCAGCAGTTACGAAGACAGGGTTAATGAGCAGTTCTTC. Its translation: CASSYEDRVNEQFF.

V and J are TRBV4-1 and TRBJ2-7, with TRBD2 matching over 10 bases. With 4 bases clipped from V and 0 bases from J, the junction kept 3 bases outside the gene matches. Germline V lookup: CDR1 MGHRA, CDR2 YSYEKL. The CDR3 runs to 15 residues. CDR3 in amino acids: CASSRGTSASYEQYF. The CDR3 region has the DNA TGCGCCAGCAGCCGAGGGACTAGCGCCTCCTACGAGCAGTACTTC.

The chain joins TRBV6-5 to TRBJ1-5; D unresolved. Trimming cost V 6 bases and J 6 bases, with 12 bases left between them. The CDR3 is 13 residues long. Per germline, CDR1 MNHEY and CDR2 SVGAGI. The CDR3 here is CASRGGIGQPQHF. Here the CDR3 DNA reads TGTGCCAGCAGAGGAGGGATCGGTCAGCCCCAGCATTTT.

The rearrangement links TRBV7-2 to TRBJ2-3, with 8 bases that match TRBD2. Looked up from germline, CDR1 is SGHTA and CDR2 is FQGNSA. The length of the CDR3 is 15 residues. The V and J ends lost 1 base and 5 bases, in that order; junction bases with no gene match: 5. CDR3 nucleotide sequence: TGTGCCAGCAGCTTAGGAACGGGAGGGGTAGATACGCAGTATTTT. Protein sequence: CASSLGTGGVDTQYF.

The rearrangement uses TRBV30 and TRBJ1-1; no reliable D call. Per the germline V gene, CDR1 is GTSNPN and CDR2 is SVGIG (reference sequence). V gave up 3 bases and J gave up 1 base, with 9 bases separating them. The CDR3 consists of 13 residues. CDR3 sequence: CAWSYSRNTEAFF. As DNA, the CDR3 is TGTGCCTGGAGCTATAGTAGGAACACTGAAGCTTTCTTT.

The genes are TRBV27 and TRBJ2-2; 8 bases align to TRBD1. Germline assignment: CDR1 MNHEY and CDR2 SMNVEV (reference sequence). The CDR3 is 14 residues long. J was trimmed by 2 bases and V by 10 bases; bases with no gene match: 6. CDR3 nucleotides: TGTGCCACCCAGGGGACAGGAAACACCGGGGAGCTGTTTTTT. Translated: CATQGTGNTGELFF.